Below are 2 T cell receptor beta chains sequenced from a single sample in a study of blood T cells in healthy people across ages. Primed by a sample-barcoded 5' primer and a J-beta primer mix, a second PCR proceeded for 7 to 11 cycles. TCRdb reprocessed the 5' RACE reads with MiXCR, giving one entry per CDR3 protein. The sample includes approximately 1.5 million distinct CDR3 sequences, about 31% of them seen just once. The sequenced material came from blood. The source is a woman aged 25 to 45 in good health.

This clonotype has just a few counts. The genes are TRBV20-1 and TRBJ1-2; no clear D. CDR1 DFQATT and CDR2 SNEGSKA come from the germline V gene (reference sequence). V dropped 6 bases and J dropped 7 bases, with 9 bases sitting between them. The CDR3 has 10 residues. CDR3 in amino acids: CSAGLGGYTF. The CDR3 DNA sequence: TGCAGTGCCGGGCTGGGTGGCTACACCTTC.

This clonotype has ten or more counts. The chain recombines TRBV4-1 with TRBJ2-5; 14 bases are a match to TRBD2. With 5 bases clipped from V and 5 bases from J, the junction kept 7 bases outside the gene matches. The CDR3 is made up of 16 amino acids. Per germline, CDR1 MGHRA and CDR2 YSYEKL. The CDR3 DNA reads TGCGCCAGCAGCTCAGGACTAGCGGGGGGCGCGGAGACCCAGTACTTC. Translated, it gives CASSSGLAGGAETQYF.